The entry that follows covers one TCR beta chain sequence. Its cognate antigen is unknown. J lost 3 bases, V lost 3 bases, and 2 bases had no gene match. Germline assignment: CDR1 LGHDT and CDR2 YNNKEL (reference sequence). This CDR3 region has 15 residues. These data belong to a study of T cell responses to AZD1222 COVID-19 vaccine. Across the whole study: The analysis combined second doses at about 4 or about 12 weeks. Study observations and caveats: Mapped onto spike, vaccine-associated CD4 TCRs spanned it and were dominant at 160-218 and 743-854.

Repertoires were generated with immunoSEQ multiplex PCR, while TCRdb's copy carries only in-frame clones and drops some. The profile covers 85,000 to 130,000 clones, with over 70% appearing a single time and about 8.7% taken by the ten largest. This specimen consisted of peripheral blood, obtained on day 0 of AZD1222 vaccination. The TCR sequence derives from an adult in good health. The chain uses TRBV3-1 (or the pseudogene TRBV3-2) and TRBJ1-6; 7 bases align to TRBD1. The CDR3, as DNA: TGTGCCAGCAGCCAGACAGGGATCTATAATTCACCCCTCCACTTT. Amino acids: CASSQTGIYNSPLHF.